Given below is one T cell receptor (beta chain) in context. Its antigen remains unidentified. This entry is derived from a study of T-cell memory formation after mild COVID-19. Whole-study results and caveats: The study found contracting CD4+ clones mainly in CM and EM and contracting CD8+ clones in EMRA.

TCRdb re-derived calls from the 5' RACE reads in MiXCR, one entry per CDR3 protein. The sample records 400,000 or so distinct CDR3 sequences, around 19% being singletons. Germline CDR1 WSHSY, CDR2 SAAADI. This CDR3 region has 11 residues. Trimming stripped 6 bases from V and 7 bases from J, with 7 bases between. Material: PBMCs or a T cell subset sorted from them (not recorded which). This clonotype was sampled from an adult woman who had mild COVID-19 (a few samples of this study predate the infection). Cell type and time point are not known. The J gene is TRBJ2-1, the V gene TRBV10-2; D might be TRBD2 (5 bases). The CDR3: CASSGGNEQFF. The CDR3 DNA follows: TGCGCCAGCAGCGGCGGGAATGAGCAGTTCTTC.